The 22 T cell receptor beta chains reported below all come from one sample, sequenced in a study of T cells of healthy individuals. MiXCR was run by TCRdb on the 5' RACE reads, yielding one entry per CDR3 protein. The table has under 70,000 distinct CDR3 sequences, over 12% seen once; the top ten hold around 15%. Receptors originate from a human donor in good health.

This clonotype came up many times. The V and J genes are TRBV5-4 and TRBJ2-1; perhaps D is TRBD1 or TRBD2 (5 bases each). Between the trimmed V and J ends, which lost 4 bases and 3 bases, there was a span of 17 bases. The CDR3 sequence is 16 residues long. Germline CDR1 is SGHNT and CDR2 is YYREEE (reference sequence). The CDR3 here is CASSAPRDRYYNEQFF. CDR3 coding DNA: TGTGCCAGCAGCGCCCCCCGGGACCGTTACTACAATGAGCAGTTCTTC. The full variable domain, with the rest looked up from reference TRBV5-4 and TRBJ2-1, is ETGVTQSPTHLIKTRGQQVTLRCSSQSGHNTVSWYQQALGQGPQFIFQYYREEENGRGNFPPRFSGLQFPNYSSELNVNALELDDSALYLCASSAPRDRYYNEQFFGPGTRLTVL.

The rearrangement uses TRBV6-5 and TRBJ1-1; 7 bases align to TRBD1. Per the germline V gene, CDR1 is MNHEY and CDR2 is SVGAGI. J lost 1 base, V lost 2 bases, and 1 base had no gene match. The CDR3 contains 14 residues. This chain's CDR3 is CASSYRQGNTEAFF. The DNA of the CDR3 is TGTGCCAGCAGTTACAGACAGGGGAACACTGAAGCTTTCTTT.

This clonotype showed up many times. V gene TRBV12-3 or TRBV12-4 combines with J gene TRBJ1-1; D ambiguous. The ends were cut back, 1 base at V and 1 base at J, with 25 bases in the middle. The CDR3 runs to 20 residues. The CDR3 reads CASSLVRGSLFRKGNTEAFF. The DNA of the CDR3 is TGTGCCAGCAGTTTAGTGAGAGGTTCACTTTTCAGAAAAGGGAACACTGAAGCTTTCTTT.

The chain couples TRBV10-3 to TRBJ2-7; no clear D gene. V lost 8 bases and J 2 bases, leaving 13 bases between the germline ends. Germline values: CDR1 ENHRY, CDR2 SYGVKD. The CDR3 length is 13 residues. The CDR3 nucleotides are TGTGCCATCGATTTGGATAACACCTACGAGCAGTACTTC. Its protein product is CAIDLDNTYEQYF.

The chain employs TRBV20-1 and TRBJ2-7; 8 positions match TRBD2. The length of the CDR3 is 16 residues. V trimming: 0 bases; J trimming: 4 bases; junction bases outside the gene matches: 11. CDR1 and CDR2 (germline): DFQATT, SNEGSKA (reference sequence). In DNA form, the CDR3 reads TGCAGTGCTAGAGATAGATCCCTCGGGGGGGGTTACGAGCAGTACTTC. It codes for CSARDRSLGGGYEQYF.

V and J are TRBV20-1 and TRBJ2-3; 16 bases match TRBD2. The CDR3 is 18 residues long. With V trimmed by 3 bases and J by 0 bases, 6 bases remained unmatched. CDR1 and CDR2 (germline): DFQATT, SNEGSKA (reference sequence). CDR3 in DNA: TGCAGTGCTAGGGGGGGACTAGCGGGGGGGCTCAGCACAGATACGCAGTATTTT. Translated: CSARGGLAGGLSTDTQYF.

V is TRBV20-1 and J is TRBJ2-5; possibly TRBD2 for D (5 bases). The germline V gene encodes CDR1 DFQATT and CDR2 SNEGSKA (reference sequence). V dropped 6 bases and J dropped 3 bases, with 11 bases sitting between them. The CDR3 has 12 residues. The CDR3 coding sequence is TGCAGTGCGACTAACAGAGAAGAGACCCAGTACTTC. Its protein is CSATNREETQYF.

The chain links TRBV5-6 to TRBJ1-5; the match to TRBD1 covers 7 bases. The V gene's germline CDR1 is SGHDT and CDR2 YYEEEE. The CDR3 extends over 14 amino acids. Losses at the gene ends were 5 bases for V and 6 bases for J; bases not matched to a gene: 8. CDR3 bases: TGTGCCAGCAGACGGACAGGCGAGGCTCAGCCCCAGCATTTT. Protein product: CASRRTGEAQPQHF.

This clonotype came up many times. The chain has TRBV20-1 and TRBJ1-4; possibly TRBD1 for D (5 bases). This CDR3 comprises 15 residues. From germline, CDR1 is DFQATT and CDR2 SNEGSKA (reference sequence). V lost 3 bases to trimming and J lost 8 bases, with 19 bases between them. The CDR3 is CSASADSGTVEKLFF. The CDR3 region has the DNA TGCAGTGCTAGTGCCGATTCAGGGACTGTCGAAAAACTGTTTTTT.

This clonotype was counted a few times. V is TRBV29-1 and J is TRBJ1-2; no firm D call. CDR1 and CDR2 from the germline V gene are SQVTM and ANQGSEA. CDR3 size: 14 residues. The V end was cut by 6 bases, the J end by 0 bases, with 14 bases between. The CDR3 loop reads CSVKQISPNYGYTF. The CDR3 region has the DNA TGCAGCGTGAAACAGATATCCCCTAACTATGGCTACACCTTC.

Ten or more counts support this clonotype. The CDR3 loop reads CASSSPQSYDYGYTF. The CDR3 DNA follows: TGTGCCAGCAGTTCGCCGCAGAGCTATGACTATGGCTACACCTTC. The chain has TRBV6-5 and TRBJ1-2; D is undetermined. Germline V CDR1 and CDR2: MNHEY, SVGAGI. Trimming took off 4 bases at V and 3 bases at J, with 15 bases between the two ends. This CDR3 region has 15 residues.

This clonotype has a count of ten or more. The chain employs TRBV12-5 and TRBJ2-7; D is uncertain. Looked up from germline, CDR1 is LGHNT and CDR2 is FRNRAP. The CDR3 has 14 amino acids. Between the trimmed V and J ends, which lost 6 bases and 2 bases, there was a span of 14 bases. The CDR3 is CASGKELGPYEQYF. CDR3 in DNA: TGTGCTAGTGGGAAAGAACTCGGTCCCTACGAGCAGTACTTC.

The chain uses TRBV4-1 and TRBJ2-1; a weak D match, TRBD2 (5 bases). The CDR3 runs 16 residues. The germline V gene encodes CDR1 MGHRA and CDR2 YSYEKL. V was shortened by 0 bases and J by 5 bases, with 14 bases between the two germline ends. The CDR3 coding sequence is TGCGCCAGCAGCCAAGATCGTTTTTTCGGGGACAATGAGCAGTTCTTC. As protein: CASSQDRFFGDNEQFF.

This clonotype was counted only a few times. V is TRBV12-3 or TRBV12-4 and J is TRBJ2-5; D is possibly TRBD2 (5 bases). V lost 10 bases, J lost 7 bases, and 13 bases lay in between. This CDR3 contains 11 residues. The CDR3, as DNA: TGTGCCATTCGCGGCCGGGGGACCCAGTACTTC. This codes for CAIRGRGTQYF.

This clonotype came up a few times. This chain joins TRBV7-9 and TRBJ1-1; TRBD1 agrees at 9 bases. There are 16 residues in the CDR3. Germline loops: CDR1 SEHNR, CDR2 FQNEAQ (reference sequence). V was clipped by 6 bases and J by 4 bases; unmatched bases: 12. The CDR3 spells CASSKRTGGEGTEAFF. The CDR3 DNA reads TGTGCCAGCAGTAAGCGAACAGGGGGCGAAGGCACTGAAGCTTTCTTT.

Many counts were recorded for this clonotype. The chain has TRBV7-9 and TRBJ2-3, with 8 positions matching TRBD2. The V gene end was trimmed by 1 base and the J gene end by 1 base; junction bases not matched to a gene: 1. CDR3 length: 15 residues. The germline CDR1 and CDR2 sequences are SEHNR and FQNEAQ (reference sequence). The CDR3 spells CASSLVLAGTDTQYF. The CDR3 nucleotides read TGTGCCAGCAGCTTAGTACTAGCGGGCACAGATACGCAGTATTTT.

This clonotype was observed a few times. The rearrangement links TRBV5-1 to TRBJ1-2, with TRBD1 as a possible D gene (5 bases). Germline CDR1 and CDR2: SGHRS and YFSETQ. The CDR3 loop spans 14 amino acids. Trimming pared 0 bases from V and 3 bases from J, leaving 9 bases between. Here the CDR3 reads CASSLAARDYGYTF. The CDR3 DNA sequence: TGCGCCAGCAGCTTGGCCGCCAGGGACTATGGCTACACCTTC.

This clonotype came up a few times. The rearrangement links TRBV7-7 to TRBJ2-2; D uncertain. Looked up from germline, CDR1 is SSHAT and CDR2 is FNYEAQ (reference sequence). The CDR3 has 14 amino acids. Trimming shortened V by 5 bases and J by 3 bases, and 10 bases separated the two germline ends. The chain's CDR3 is CASSRTEDTGELFF. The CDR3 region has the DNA TGTGCCAGCAGCCGGACCGAAGACACCGGGGAGCTGTTTTTT.

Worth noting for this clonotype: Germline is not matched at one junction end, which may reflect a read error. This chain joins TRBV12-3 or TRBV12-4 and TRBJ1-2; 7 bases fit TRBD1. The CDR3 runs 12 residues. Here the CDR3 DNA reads TGTGCCAGCAACCGACAGGGATATGGCTACAACTTC. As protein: CASNRQGYGYNF.

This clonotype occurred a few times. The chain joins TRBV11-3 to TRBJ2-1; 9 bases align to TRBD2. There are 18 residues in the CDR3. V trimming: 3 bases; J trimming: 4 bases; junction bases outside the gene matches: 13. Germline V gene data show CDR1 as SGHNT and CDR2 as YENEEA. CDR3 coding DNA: TGTGCCAGCAGCTTCCATCGCCTAGCGGGACGAGCGTACAATGAGCAGTTCTTC. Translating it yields CASSFHRLAGRAYNEQFF.

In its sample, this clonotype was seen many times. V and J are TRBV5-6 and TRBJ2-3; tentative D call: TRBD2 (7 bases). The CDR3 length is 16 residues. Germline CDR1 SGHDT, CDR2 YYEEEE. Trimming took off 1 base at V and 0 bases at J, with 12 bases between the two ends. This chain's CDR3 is CASSLLAGASTDTQYF. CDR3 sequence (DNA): TGTGCCAGCAGCTTGCTGGCGGGGGCTAGCACAGATACGCAGTATTTT.

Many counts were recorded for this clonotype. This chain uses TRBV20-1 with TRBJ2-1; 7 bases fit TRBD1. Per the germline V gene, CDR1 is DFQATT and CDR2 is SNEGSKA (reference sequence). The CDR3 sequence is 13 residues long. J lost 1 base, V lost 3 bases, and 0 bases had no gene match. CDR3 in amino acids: CSARGQSYNEQFF. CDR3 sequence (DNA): TGCAGTGCTAGGGGACAGTCCTACAATGAGCAGTTCTTC.